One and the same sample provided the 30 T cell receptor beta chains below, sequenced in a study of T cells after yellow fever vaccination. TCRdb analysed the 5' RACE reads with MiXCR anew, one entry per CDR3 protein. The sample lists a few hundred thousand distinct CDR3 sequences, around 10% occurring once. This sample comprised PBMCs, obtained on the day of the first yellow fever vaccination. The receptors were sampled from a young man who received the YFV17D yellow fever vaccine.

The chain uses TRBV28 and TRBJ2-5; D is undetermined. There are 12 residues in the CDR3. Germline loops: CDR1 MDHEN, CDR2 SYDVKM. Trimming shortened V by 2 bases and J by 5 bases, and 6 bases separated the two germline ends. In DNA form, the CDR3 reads TGTGCCAGCAGTTTAAAGTGGGAGACCCAGTACTTC. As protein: CASSLKWETQYF.

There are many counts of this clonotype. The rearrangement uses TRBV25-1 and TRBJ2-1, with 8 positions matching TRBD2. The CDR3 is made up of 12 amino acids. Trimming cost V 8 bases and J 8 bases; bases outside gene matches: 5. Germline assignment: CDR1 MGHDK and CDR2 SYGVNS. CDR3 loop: CASSPGGHEQFF. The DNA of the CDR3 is TGTGCCAGCTCCCCGGGGGGGCATGAGCAGTTCTTC.

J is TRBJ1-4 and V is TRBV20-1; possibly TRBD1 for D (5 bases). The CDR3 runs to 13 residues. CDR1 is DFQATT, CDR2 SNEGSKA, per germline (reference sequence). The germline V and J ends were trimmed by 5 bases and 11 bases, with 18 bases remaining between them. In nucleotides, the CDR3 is TGCAGTGCTGTGGGGTACCAGGGTGGCAAACTGTTTTTT. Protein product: CSAVGYQGGKLFF.

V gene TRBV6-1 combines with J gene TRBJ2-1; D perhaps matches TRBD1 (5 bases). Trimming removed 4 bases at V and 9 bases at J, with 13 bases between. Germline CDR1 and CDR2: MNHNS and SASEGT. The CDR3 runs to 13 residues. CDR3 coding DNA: TGTGCCAGCAGTGCTCCAGGGATACGTGAGCAGTTCTTC. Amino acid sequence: CASSAPGIREQFF.

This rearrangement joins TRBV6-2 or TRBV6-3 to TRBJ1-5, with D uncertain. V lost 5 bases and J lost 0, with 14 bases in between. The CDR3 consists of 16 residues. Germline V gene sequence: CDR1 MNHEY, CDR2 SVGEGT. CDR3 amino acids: CASSPTSAYSNQPQHF. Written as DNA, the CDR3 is TGTGCCAGCAGTCCCACGAGTGCCTATAGCAATCAGCCCCAGCATTTT.

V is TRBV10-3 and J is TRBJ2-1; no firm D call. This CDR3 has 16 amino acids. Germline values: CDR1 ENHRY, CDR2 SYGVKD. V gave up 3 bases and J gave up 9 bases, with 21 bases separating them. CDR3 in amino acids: CAISEGRKGVVGEQFF. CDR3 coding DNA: TGTGCCATCAGTGAAGGTAGAAAAGGTGTTGTAGGTGAGCAGTTCTTC.

In nucleotides, the CDR3 is TGTGCCAGCAGCCATGGACTGAAATATGGCTACACCTTC. Its translation: CASSHGLKYGYTF. The V and J genes are TRBV11-2 and TRBJ1-2; D is uncertain. Trimming took off 5 bases at V and 5 bases at J, with 12 bases between the two ends. The V gene's germline CDR1 is SGHAT and CDR2 FQNNGV. This CDR3 region has 13 residues.

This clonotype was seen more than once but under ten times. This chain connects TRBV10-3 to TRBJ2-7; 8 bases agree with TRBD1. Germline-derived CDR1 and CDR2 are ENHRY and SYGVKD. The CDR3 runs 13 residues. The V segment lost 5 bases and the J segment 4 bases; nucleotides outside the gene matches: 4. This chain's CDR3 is CAISPGGGYEQYV. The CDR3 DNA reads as TGTGCCATCAGTCCAGGGGGCGGGTACGAGCAGTACGTC.

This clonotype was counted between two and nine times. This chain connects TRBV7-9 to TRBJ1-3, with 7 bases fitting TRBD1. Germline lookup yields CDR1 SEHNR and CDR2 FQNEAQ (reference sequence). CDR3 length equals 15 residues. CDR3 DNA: TGTGCGTCACCGGGACAGCGAAGCTCTGGAAACACCATATATTTT. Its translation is CASPGQRSSGNTIYF.

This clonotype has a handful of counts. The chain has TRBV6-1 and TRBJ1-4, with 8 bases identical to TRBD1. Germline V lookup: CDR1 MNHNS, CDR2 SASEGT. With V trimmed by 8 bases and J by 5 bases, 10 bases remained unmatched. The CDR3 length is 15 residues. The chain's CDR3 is CASGRDRGSNEKLFF. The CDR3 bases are TGTGCCAGCGGGCGCGACAGGGGTTCAAATGAAAAACTGTTTTTT.

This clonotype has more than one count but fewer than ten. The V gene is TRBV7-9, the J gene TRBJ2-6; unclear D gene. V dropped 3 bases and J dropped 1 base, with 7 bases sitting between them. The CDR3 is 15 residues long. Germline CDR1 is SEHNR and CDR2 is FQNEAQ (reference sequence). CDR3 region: CASSFGRSGANVLTF. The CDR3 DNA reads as TGTGCCAGCAGCTTTGGCAGATCTGGGGCCAACGTCCTGACTTTC.

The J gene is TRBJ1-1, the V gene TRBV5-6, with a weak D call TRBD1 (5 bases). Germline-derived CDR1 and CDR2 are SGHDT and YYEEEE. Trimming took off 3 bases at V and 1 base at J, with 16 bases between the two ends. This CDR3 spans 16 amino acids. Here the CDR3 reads CASSWGVVVGNTEAFF. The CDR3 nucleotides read TGTGCCAGCAGCTGGGGGGTAGTGGTCGGGAACACTGAAGCTTTCTTT. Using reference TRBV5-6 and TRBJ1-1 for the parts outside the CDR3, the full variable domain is DAGVTQSPTHLIKTRGQQVTLRCSPKSGHDTVSWYQQALGQGPQFIFQYYEEEERQRGNFPDRFSGHQFPNYSSELNVNALLLGDSALYLCASSWGVVVGNTEAFFGQGTRLTVV.

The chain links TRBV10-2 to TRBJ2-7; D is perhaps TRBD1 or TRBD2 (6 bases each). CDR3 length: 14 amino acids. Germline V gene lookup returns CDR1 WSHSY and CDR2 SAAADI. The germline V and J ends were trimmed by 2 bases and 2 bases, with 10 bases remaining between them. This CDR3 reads CASSEIGGPYEQYF. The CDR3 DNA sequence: TGCGCCAGCAGTGAGATCGGGGGCCCCTACGAGCAGTACTTC.

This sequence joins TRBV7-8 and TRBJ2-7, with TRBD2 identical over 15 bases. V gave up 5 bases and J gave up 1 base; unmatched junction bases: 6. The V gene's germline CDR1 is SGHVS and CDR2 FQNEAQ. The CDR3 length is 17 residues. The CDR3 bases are TGTGCCAGCAGCACCCTGGGACTAGCGGGGGGATCCTACGAGCAGTACGTC. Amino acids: CASSTLGLAGGSYEQYV.

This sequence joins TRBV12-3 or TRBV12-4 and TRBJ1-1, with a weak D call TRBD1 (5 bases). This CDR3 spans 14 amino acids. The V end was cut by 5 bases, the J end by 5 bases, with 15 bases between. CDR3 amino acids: CASSGDGRMTEAFF. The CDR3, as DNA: TGTGCCAGCAGTGGGGACGGGAGAATGACTGAAGCTTTCTTT.

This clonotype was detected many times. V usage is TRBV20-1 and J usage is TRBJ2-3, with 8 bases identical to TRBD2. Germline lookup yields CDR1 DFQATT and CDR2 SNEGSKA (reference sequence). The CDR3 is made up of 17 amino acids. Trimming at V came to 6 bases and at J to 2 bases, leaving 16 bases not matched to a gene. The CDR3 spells CSAPPAGAGGFTDTQYF. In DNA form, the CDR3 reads TGCAGTGCCCCGCCCGCCGGGGCGGGGGGCTTCACAGATACGCAGTATTTT.

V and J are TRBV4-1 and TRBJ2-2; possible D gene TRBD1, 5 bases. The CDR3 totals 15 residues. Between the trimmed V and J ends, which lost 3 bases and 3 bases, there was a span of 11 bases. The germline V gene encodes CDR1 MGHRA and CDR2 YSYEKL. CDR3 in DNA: TGCGCCAGCAGCCATGGGGCAGGGCACACCGGGGAGCTGTTTTTT. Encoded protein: CASSHGAGHTGELFF.

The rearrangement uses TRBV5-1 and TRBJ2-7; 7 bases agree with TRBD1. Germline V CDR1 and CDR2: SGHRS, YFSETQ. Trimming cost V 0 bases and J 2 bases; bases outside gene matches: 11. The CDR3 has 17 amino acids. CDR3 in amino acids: CASSLEGGASTPYEQYV. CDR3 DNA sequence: TGCGCCAGCAGCTTGGAAGGGGGCGCGTCTACACCCTACGAGCAGTACGTC.

This chain's CDR3 is CASSQEKGAGTEAFF. The CDR3 DNA reads TGCGCCAGCAGCCAAGAAAAAGGGGCGGGCACTGAAGCTTTCTTT. V is TRBV4-1 and J is TRBJ1-1, with D possibly being TRBD1 (5 bases). Between the trimmed V and J ends, which lost 0 bases and 4 bases, there was a span of 12 bases. This CDR3 contains 15 residues. Germline CDR1 is MGHRA and CDR2 is YSYEKL.

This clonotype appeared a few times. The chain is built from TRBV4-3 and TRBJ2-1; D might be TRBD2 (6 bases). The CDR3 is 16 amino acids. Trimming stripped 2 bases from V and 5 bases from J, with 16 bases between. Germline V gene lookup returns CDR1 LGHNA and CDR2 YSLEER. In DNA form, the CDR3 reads TGCGCCAGCAGCCAACGTCCCGGGGGAACCCACAATGAGCAGTTCTTC. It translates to CASSQRPGGTHNEQFF.

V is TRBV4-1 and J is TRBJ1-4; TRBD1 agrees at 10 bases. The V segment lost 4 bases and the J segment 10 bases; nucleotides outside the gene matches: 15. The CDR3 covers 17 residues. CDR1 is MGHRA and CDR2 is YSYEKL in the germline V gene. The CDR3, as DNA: TGCGCCAGCAGCCTGGCCGGGACAGGGGCCACCAGGGGAAAACTGTTTTTT. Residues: CASSLAGTGATRGKLFF.

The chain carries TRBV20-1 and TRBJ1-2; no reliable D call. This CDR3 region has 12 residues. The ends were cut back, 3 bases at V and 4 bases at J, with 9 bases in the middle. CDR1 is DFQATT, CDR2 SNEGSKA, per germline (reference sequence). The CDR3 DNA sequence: TGCAGTGCTAGTACGGACCTCTATGGCTACACCTTC. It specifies CSASTDLYGYTF.

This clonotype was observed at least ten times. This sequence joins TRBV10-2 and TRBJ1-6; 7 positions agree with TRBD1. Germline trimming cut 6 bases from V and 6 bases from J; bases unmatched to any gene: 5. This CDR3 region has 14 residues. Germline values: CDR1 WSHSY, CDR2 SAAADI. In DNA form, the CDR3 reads TGCGCCAGCAGCCGACAGGGAATTAATTCACCCCTCCACTTT. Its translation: CASSRQGINSPLHF.

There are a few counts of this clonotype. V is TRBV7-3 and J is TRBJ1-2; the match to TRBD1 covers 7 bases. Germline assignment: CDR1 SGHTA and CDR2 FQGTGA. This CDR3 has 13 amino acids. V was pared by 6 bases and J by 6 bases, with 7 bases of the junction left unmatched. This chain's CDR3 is CASRATGSHGYTF. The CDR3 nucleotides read TGTGCCAGCAGGGCGACAGGGTCCCATGGCTACACCTTC.

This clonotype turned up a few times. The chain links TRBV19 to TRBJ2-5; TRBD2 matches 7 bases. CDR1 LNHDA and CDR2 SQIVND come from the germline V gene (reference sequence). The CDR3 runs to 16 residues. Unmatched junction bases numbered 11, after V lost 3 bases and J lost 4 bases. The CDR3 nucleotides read TGTGCCAGTAGTATCCGCTATAGCGGGCGTGGAGAGACCCAGTACTTC. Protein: CASSIRYSGRGETQYF.

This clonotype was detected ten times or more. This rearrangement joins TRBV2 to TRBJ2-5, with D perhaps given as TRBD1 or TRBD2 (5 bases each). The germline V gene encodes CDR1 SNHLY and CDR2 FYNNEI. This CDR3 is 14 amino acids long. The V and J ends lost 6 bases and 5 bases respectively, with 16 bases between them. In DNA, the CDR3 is TGTGCCAGCAGCCCGGGGCCAATGAAGGAGACCCAGTACTTC. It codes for CASSPGPMKETQYF.

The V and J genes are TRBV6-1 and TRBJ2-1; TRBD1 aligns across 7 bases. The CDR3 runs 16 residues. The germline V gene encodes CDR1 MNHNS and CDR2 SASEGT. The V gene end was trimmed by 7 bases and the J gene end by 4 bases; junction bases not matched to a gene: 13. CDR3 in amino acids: CASNFVEGALYNEQFF. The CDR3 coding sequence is TGTGCCAGCAACTTCGTCGAGGGGGCCCTTTACAATGAGCAGTTCTTC.

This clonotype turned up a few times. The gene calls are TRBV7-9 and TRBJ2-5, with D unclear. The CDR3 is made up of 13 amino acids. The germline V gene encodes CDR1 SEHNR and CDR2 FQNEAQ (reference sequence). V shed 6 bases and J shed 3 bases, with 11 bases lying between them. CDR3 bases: TGTGCCAGCAGTCACGGACGAGAAGAGACCCAGTACTTC. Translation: CASSHGREETQYF.

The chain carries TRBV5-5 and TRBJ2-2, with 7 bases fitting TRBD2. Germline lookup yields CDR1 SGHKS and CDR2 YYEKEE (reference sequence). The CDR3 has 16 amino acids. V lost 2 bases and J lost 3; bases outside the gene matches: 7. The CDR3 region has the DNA TGTGCCAGCAGCTTCCACCCAGGGAGGGACACCGGGGAGCTGTTTTTT. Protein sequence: CASSFHPGRDTGELFF.

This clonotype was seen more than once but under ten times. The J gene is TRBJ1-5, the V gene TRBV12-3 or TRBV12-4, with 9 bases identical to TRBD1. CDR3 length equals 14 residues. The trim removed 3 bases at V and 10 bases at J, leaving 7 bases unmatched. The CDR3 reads CASSFWTGDRPQHF. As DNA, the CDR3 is TGTGCCAGCAGTTTCTGGACAGGGGATCGACCCCAGCATTTT.